These 3 T cell receptor beta chains were sequenced from one sample in a study of T cell responses to AZD1222 COVID-19 vaccine. TCRdb's table, derived via immunoSEQ multiplex PCR, lists solely in-frame clones and lacks some. This table holds approximately 190,000 clones, roughly 91% found once. Sequencing used peripheral blood, obtained on day 0 of AZD1222 vaccination. These receptors originate from an adult in good health.

This sequence joins TRBV4-1 and TRBJ1-6; weak D call: TRBD1 (6 bases). Germline CDR1 MGHRA, CDR2 YSYEKL. Trimming took 0 bases from V and 4 from J, leaving 10 bases between them. There are 16 residues in the CDR3. Here the CDR3 reads CASSQDRQAYNSPLHF. The CDR3, as DNA: TGCGCCAGCAGCCAAGACCGACAGGCGTATAATTCACCCCTCCACTTT.

The rearrangement uses TRBV9 and TRBJ1-2; D gene ambiguous. The CDR3 has 13 residues. Germline CDR1 SGDLS, CDR2 YYNGEE. V lost 0 bases and J lost 3, with 6 bases in between. This CDR3 is CASSVGNYYGYTF. Here the CDR3 DNA reads TGTGCCAGCAGCGTAGGCAATTACTATGGCTACACCTTC.

The chain has TRBV12-5 and TRBJ2-3; 16 bases are a match to TRBD2. The CDR3 contains 18 residues. The trim removed 5 bases at V and 0 bases at J, leaving 5 bases unmatched. Germline loops: CDR1 LGHNT, CDR2 FRNRAP. CDR3 protein: CASGKGLAGGPSTDTQYF. The CDR3, as DNA: TGTGCTAGTGGTAAGGGACTAGCGGGGGGGCCTAGCACAGATACGCAGTATTTT.